In this sample, the clone carrying this TCR beta chain turned up many times. What it binds is unknown. The time point was: sample taken at primary tumor resection. The donor population consisted of 72 patients with untreated, early-stage non-small cell lung cancer. Whole RNA, which was extracted from tumor, nontumor lung tissue or frozen PBMC, was sequenced without any cell sorting. The sample originates from a study of spatial heterogeneity in lung cancer. Study details: Consistently, beta-chain sequences turned up in larger numbers than alpha-chain sequences did.

TCRdb independently ran MiXCR on the 5' RACE reads; one entry per CDR3 protein. The data contain 20,000 to 25,000 distinct CDR3 sequences, about 4.5% of them singletons. Study outcomes and limitations: Ubiquitous, expanded tumor-derived TCRs were more frequently observed in blood at resection than at follow-up.

CDR3 length: 14 amino acids. Trimming removed 4 bases from V and 6 bases from J, with 13 bases in between. Germline V CDR1 and CDR2: SGHRS, YFSETQ. The clonotype originates from a male donor with early-stage non-small cell lung cancer. Material: PBMCs, obtained at surgery. The V call is TRBV5-1, the J call TRBJ2-2; no clear D gene. The CDR3 DNA is TGCGCCAGCAGCCAAGAAGGTTGGGCCGGGGAGCTGTTTTTT. It specifies CASSQEGWAGELFF.